This T cell receptor (beta chain) is from a study of identical twins. Findings and limits, study-wide: Out-of-frame alpha sequences shared by twins showed excess low generation probability.

This clonotype was counted a few times. Its antigen is currently unknown. The CDR3 totals 14 residues. V gave up 3 bases and J gave up 2 bases, with 9 bases separating them. MiXCR was run by TCRdb on the 5' RACE reads, yielding one entry per CDR3 protein. The profile shows fewer than 900,000 distinct CDR3 sequences, about 20% of them singletons. The data also belong to a second study, concerning T cells expressing NK-cell markers. That paper states: In sorted CD3+CD56+NKG2C+, CD3+CD56+NKG2C- and CD3+CD56-NKG2C+ T cells, TCR beta repertoires were obtained. The authors restricted sorting to alpha-beta TCR T cells with an anti-gamma-delta TCR antibody in several experiments.

Sample: PBMCs. The chain couples TRBV12-3 or TRBV12-4 to TRBJ2-3; unclear D gene. This receptor was identified in a woman under 30 in good health. CDR3 DNA sequence: TGTGCCAGCAGTTTGGGCGGCCACACAGATACGCAGTATTTT. Amino acid sequence: CASSLGGHTDTQYF.